The rows below give T cell receptor beta chains drawn from one sample of a study of technical replicates of blood from a few donors. Profiled with immunoSEQ multiplex PCR; TCRdb holds only in-frame clones, not every one. The sample includes almost 85,000 clones, almost 98% of them seen just once. Sequenced input: T cells isolated from PBMCs. The receptors stem from a human donor in good health. Both conserved end residues are part of each CDR3. The D gene is left open where the match is weak. Only some rows state a clone size, as once, few, many or a class for expanded clones.

J: TRBJ2-5; size: NA; D: NA; V: TRBV5-6; DNA: TGTGCCAGCAGCTTGGCCCGGTGGGCTAGCCATGAGACCCAGTACTTC; CDR3: CASSLARWASHETQYF
J: TRBJ1-1; size: once; D: NA; V: TRBV29-1; DNA: TGCAGCGTTAAGGAGGGATTGGGCACTGAAGCTTTCTTT; CDR3: CSVKEGLGTEAFF
J: TRBJ1-4; size: NA; D: TRBD1; V: TRBV10-3; DNA: TGTGCCATCAGTGAGAAGGGGACAGAGAATGAAAAACTGTTTTTT; CDR3: CAISEKGTENEKLFF
J: TRBJ2-1; size: NA; D: NA; V: TRBV4-1; DNA: TGCGCCAGCAGCCAAGATCTAGGGGTTGGCAATGAGCAGTTCTTC; CDR3: CASSQDLGVGNEQFF
J: TRBJ2-5; size: NA; D: NA; V: TRBV7-2; DNA: TGTGCCAGCAGACAGGGAGATGGGACCCAGTACTTC; CDR3: CASRQGDGTQYF
J: TRBJ1-2; size: NA; D: NA; V: TRBV6-6; DNA: TGTGCCAGCAGAAGGAGGGGGGGCGCGTATGTCTATGGCTACACCTTC; CDR3: CASRRRGGAYVYGYTF
J: TRBJ1-4; size: NA; D: TRBD1; V: TRBV27; DNA: TGTGCCAGCAGTTTAGGGACAGGGAAGGAAAAACTGTTTTTT; CDR3: CASSLGTGKEKLFF
J: TRBJ2-2; size: NA; D: TRBD1; V: TRBV7-9; DNA: TGTGCCAGCAGCCTCGGGAACAGGGGGTTCTGGTACGCCGGGGAGCTGTTTTTT; CDR3: CASSLGNRGFWYAGELFF
J: TRBJ2-5; size: NA; D: NA; V: TRBV4-1; DNA: TGCGCCAGCAGCCAAGTGAGTGCTGTAGAGACCCAGTACTTC; CDR3: CASSQVSAVETQYF
J: TRBJ2-3; size: NA; D: TRBD2; V: TRBV28; DNA: TGTGCCAGTGCACTGTTCCGCGGGAGGGATACAGATACGCAGTATTTT; CDR3: CASALFRGRDTDTQYF
J: TRBJ2-1; size: NA; D: TRBD2; V: TRBV19; DNA: TGTGCCATTGGGACTAGCGGGACGAGCTCCTACAATGAGCAGTTCTTC; CDR3: CAIGTSGTSSYNEQFF
J: TRBJ2-5; size: NA; D: TRBD1; V: TRBV29-1; DNA: TGCAGCGTTGTAGGGCAGGGGGTAGGAGAGCAGTACTTC; CDR3: CSVVGQGVGEQYF
J: TRBJ1-4; size: NA; D: TRBD1; V: TRBV28; DNA: TGTGCCAGCAGTTTACCCGGGACAGGGGCCCAATTTAATGAAAAACTGTTTTTT; CDR3: CASSLPGTGAQFNEKLFF
J: TRBJ2-5; size: NA; D: NA; V: TRBV4-1; DNA: TGCGCCAGCAGCCAAGTTATCTCAGAGACCCAGTACTTC; CDR3: CASSQVISETQYF
J: TRBJ2-7; size: NA; D: NA; V: TRBV4-2; DNA: TGTGCCAGCAGCCAAGATAACAGCCCCTACGAGCAGTACTTC; CDR3: CASSQDNSPYEQYF
J: TRBJ2-7; size: NA; D: TRBD1; V: TRBV19; DNA: TGTGCCAGTAGTACGGGACAGCCCTACGAGCAGTACTTC; CDR3: CASSTGQPYEQYF
J: TRBJ2-2; size: NA; D: NA; V: TRBV2; DNA: TGTGCCAGCAGTGAAGGCAGGGTTACCGGGGAGCTGTTTTTT; CDR3: CASSEGRVTGELFF
J: TRBJ2-3; size: NA; D: TRBD2; V: TRBV4-1; DNA: TGCGCCAGCAGCCAAGGGGTAGCTAGCGGGTCCCCTAGCACAGATACGCAGTATTTT; CDR3: CASSQGVASGSPSTDTQYF
J: TRBJ2-7; size: NA; D: TRBD1; V: TRBV5-6; DNA: TGTGCCAGCAGCTTGACCCCGGACAGGGGGAATTACGAGCAGTACTTC; CDR3: CASSLTPDRGNYEQYF
J: TRBJ2-1; size: NA; D: TRBD2; V: TRBV7-9; DNA: TGTGCCAGCAGCGCCATTCCCGGGACTAGCGGCTCCTACAATGAGCAGTTCTTC; CDR3: CASSAIPGTSGSYNEQFF
J: TRBJ1-5; size: NA; D: NA; V: TRBV5-6; DNA: TGTGCCAGCAGCTTGGTGACAGCCTCTGAGCCCCAGCATTTT; CDR3: CASSLVTASEPQHF
J: TRBJ2-3; size: NA; D: TRBD1; V: TRBV5-4; DNA: TGTGCCAGCAGCCCTCCAAGATCCTTGGGGACAGGGTCAAGGGCAGATACGCAGTATTTT; CDR3: CASSPPRSLGTGSRADTQYF
J: TRBJ1-1; size: NA; D: NA; V: TRBV4-1; DNA: TGCGCCAGCAGCCAAGATGAATACGCGGGAGATAAAGCTTTCTTT; CDR3: CASSQDEYAGDKAFF
J: TRBJ1-1; size: NA; D: TRBD1; V: TRBV7-8; DNA: TGTGCCAGCAGCTTAGTTGCTTGGGCAGGGGGTCAACTAAACACTGAAGCTTTCTTT; CDR3: CASSLVAWAGGQLNTEAFF
J: TRBJ1-1; size: NA; D: NA; V: TRBV21-1; DNA: TGTGCCAGCAGCAAAGCGGCCAGGCCGAACACTGAAGCTTTCTTT; CDR3: CASSKAARPNTEAFF
J: TRBJ2-7; size: NA; D: NA; V: TRBV15; DNA: TGTGCCACCAGCAGAGATGGGAGCGTCACTGGGGAGCAGTACTTC; CDR3: CATSRDGSVTGEQYF